This TCR beta chain was sequenced during a study of CD8+ T cells in alopecia areata (dated by TCRdb to the late 2010s). Describing the broader study: Treated patients were enrolled in an open-label pilot trial of oral tofacitinib at 5 to 10 mg twice daily for moderate-to-severe alopecia areata. In both human patients and the C3H/HeJ mouse model, the study applied high-throughput TCRbeta sequencing to look at T cell clonal expansion in alopecia areata. Tofacitinib was administered for 6 to 18 months, and 6 months of follow-up off drug were then conducted to assess delayed response and recurrence. Scalp clonality was compared among normal scalp (n=4), patchy alopecia areata scalp (n=8), and alopecia totalis/universalis scalp (n=8). Human TCRbeta sequencing covered scalp tissue and sorted CD4+ and CD8+ peripheral blood T cells from patchy and totalis/universalis alopecia areata patients and healthy controls. RNA came from the PAXgene miRNA kit for fixed scalp, the miRNeasy kit for PBMCs, and the RNeasy kit for mouse skin. Amplification of TCRbeta CDR3 regions was done by immunoSEQ multiplex PCR using 35 Vbeta forward primers and 13 Jbeta reverse primers. The SALT score, which quantifies the percentage of affected scalp surface area, was used to measure disease severity in treated patients. Biopsies were taken from tofacitinib-treated patients at baseline and at 4 and 24 weeks of treatment, and a later scalp biopsy was taken in several of the tofacitinib-treated patients. Study-wide conclusions, independent of this receptor: Compared with normal scalp, lesional scalp had higher clonality and more expanded CD8+ clones, particularly in alopecia totalis/universalis, a pattern that suggests antigenic drive. Tofacitinib significantly lowered scalp clonality and the number of expanded CD8+ clones among the top 100 scalp clones. Compared with mice, TCR sequences shared between patients were less clear, possibly partly because of HLA diversity across the patient population. Because the treated cohort was small and had just a single nonresponder, larger studies are needed to establish links between baseline CD8+ expansion and response. Many expanded lesional clones persisted in scalp and blood during tofacitinib treatment, which may partly explain relapse after stopping treatment. Unlike mouse skin, which is dominated by gammadelta T cells, normal human skin has resident alphabeta T cells that are also sequenced, and this complicates analysis of the scalp TCR repertoire.

In regard to this clone: What antigen it recognizes has not been identified. Nothing much larger sits one base from this clone, and base qualities are not available.

V is pared back by 3 bases and J by 12 bases, with 12 bases lying between the germline termini. CDR1 and CDR2 (SEHNR, FQNEAQ) derive from the germline V gene (reference sequence). There are 12 amino acids in the CDR3, from cysteine to phenylalanine inclusive. Only the CDR3 region is kept as DNA, spanning 36 bases read in frame from base 1. In the paper's terms, the time point label means: about 25 weeks on oral tofacitinib. Taken with the paper, the label for treatment or condition translates to: oral pan-JAK inhibitor, 5-10 mg twice daily. Lesional scalp punch biopsies and peripheral blood were collected from alopecia areata patients. PBMCs were separated by density centrifugation and stained for CD3, CD4 and CD8, after which CD4+ and CD8+ T cells were sorted on a FACSAria. The library was prepared using the immunoSEQ multiplex PCR assay. For TCR sequencing, RNA was extracted from every sample and reverse transcribed into cDNA to serve as template. First-strand cDNA was synthesized using SuperScript III with a 2:1 mix of oligo-dT and random hexamers. A synthetic immune receptor repertoire was used to measure amplification bias, and any remaining bias was corrected computationally. Under the source paper's analysis protocol: Raw reads were preprocessed to remove errors, and CDR3 was defined by IMGT conventions from the conserved cysteine to phenylalanine. Clonality was computed by normalizing Shannon entropy by log2 of the number of productive unique TCRs and subtracting the result from 1. Whether each scalp clone was CD4 or CD8 was inferred by checking scalp TCRbeta sequences against the CD4 and CD8 repertoires from sorted blood. TCRdb carries this immuneACCESS record with in-frame sequences only. Its versions omit some clonotypes, under half of them owing to an unresolved V gene in the studies checked, with the rest unexplained. V and J calls and clone size are given by that table; D and trimming were obtained from the DNA. Here the sample has 80,000 or so clones; roughly 66% occur a single time. The top ten clonotypes cover 20% to 30% of the sample.

The specimen comprised CD8+ T cells sorted from blood, sampled at week 24, from a patient treated with tofacitinib. The receptor chain draws on TRBV7-9 and TRBJ1-5; a tentative D call is TRBD1 (5 bases match). This TCR was recovered from a human donor with alopecia areata. The bases read TGTGCCAGCAGCTTTGGCGGGGGAGACCAGCATTTT. Its translation is CASSFGGGDQHF.